The 20 T cell receptor beta chains given below trace back to one sample, sequenced in a study of CD8 T cells in Susac syndrome. Reverse transcription of roughly 0.5 to 1 ug RNA used random hexamers. TCRdb passed the immunoSEQ multiplex PCR reads through MiXCR, listing each CDR3 protein once. This table has 250,000 to 300,000 distinct CDR3 sequences, 85% appearing once. What was sequenced was CD8+ T cells from PBMCs. Receptors were obtained from a human donor with multiple sclerosis.

The chain uses TRBV7-9 and TRBJ1-1; TRBD1 is a possible D gene (5 bases). V lost 10 bases, J lost 1 base, and 16 bases lay in between. The CDR3 is 14 residues long. Germline lookup yields CDR1 SEHNR and CDR2 FQNEAQ (reference sequence). CDR3 loop: CATPHEGWNTEAFF. The CDR3 DNA sequence: TGTGCCACCCCTCACGAGGGGTGGAACACTGAAGCTTTCTTT.

About this clonotype itself: Germline is not matched at one junction end, which may reflect a read error. V usage is TRBV12-5 and J usage is TRBJ2-2; D is perhaps TRBD2 (6 bases). The germline V gene encodes CDR1 LGHNT and CDR2 FRNRAP. The CDR3 sequence is 12 residues long. The CDR3 nucleotides are TGTGCTAGTGGTCAGGGACCTGGGGAGGTGTTTTTT. Translating gives CASGQGPGEVFF. Full variable domain (outside the CDR3, taken from reference TRBV12-5 and TRBJ2-2): DARVTQTPRHKVTEMGQEVTMRCQPILGHNTVFWYRQTMMQGLELLAYFRNRAPLDDSGMPKDRFSAEMPDATLATLKIQPSEPRDSAVYFCASGQGPGEVFFGEGSRLTVL.

The chain combines TRBV5-6 with TRBJ2-1; tentatively, D is TRBD1 (6 bases). This CDR3 region has 13 residues. Germline CDR1 SGHDT, CDR2 YYEEEE. The V gene lost 4 bases and the J gene lost 5 bases, with 10 bases spanning the gap. The CDR3 loop is CASSPGTNNEQFF. For the CDR3, the DNA is TGTGCCAGCAGCCCCGGGACAAACAATGAGCAGTTCTTC.

The V call is TRBV27, the J call TRBJ2-1, with 12 bases aligning to TRBD2. This CDR3 has 18 amino acids. V dropped 3 bases and J dropped 6; count of bases not matched to a gene: 12. Germline assignment: CDR1 MNHEY and CDR2 SMNVEV (reference sequence). CDR3 in amino acids: CASSFATSGRPQANEQFF. CDR3 DNA: TGTGCCAGCAGTTTCGCAACTAGCGGGAGGCCTCAAGCCAATGAGCAGTTCTTC.

The genes are TRBV27 and TRBJ1-1, with D perhaps TRBD1 (6 bases). The CDR3 has 15 residues. The germline CDR1 and CDR2 sequences are MNHEY and SMNVEV (reference sequence). V lost 1 base and J lost 7, with 16 bases in between. CDR3 protein: CASSLWGGERVEAFF. The CDR3 DNA sequence: TGTGCCAGCAGTTTATGGGGGGGCGAACGGGTTGAAGCTTTCTTT.

The CDR3 protein is CAISDTLFGQAYGYTF. CDR3 in DNA: TGTGCCATCAGTGACACCCTTTTCGGCCAGGCCTATGGCTACACCTTC. J is TRBJ1-2 and V is TRBV10-3; D gene ambiguous. Germline CDR1 is ENHRY and CDR2 is SYGVKD. The V end lost 3 bases, the J end lost 4 bases, and 18 bases lay between the germline ends. CDR3 length: 16 residues.

J is TRBJ2-3 and V is TRBV28; D unclear. V was pared by 6 bases and J by 2 bases, with 9 bases between. The CDR3 totals 13 residues. From germline, CDR1 is MDHEN and CDR2 SYDVKM. CDR3 sequence: CASSTVLTDTQYF. In DNA, the CDR3 is TGTGCCAGCAGCACGGTGCTCACAGATACGCAGTATTTT.

This clonotype has only a few counts. V and J are TRBV18 and TRBJ2-7, with TRBD1 matching 10 bases. Germline V gene lookup returns CDR1 KGHSH and CDR2 LQKENI. V lost 4 bases to trimming and J lost 4 bases; unmatched junction nucleotides: 4. This CDR3 is 14 amino acids long. CDR3 DNA sequence: TGTGCCAGCTCACTGAGACAGGGGGCTTACGAGCAGTACTTC. This gives the protein CASSLRQGAYEQYF.

The count of this clonotype is one. CDR3 DNA: TGTGCCAGCAGCCCCTGGACAGGCCAAGAGACCCAGTACTTC. Residues: CASSPWTGQETQYF. The rearrangement links TRBV7-8 to TRBJ2-5; 7 bases are a match to TRBD1. The CDR3 is 14 residues long. Germline CDR1 SGHVS, CDR2 FQNEAQ. J gave up 1 base and V 5 bases, and 4 bases lay outside the gene matches. The full variable domain, its missing parts supplied by reference TRBV7-8 and TRBJ2-5, is GAGVSQSPRYKVAKRGQDVALRCDPISGHVSLFWYQQALGQGPEFLTYFQNEAQLDKSGLPSDRFFAERPEGSVSTLKIQRTQQEDSAVYLCASSPWTGQETQYFGPGTRLLVL.

The V call is TRBV21-1, the J call TRBJ1-3. TRBV21-1 is shown as a pseudogene. The CDR3 has 11 amino acids. For the CDR3, the DNA is TGTGCCAGAAACTCTGGAAACACCATATATTTT. Protein product: CARNSGNTIYF.

The genes are TRBV7-2 and TRBJ2-3, with D possibly being TRBD2 (6 bases). The CDR3 runs 16 residues. V was pared by 6 bases and J by 0 bases, with 16 bases between. Per the germline V gene, CDR1 is SGHTA and CDR2 is FQGNSA. In nucleotides, the CDR3 is TGTGCCAGCAGGGGGGACTCGAAAGCTAGCACAGATACGCAGTATTTT. The encoded protein is CASRGDSKASTDTQYF.

V is TRBV19 and J is TRBJ2-1; 8 nucleotides match TRBD2. CDR3 size: 15 residues. Germline V gives CDR1 LNHDA, CDR2 SQIVND (reference sequence). V gave up 5 bases and J gave up 7 bases; unmatched junction bases: 10. CDR3 nucleotide sequence: TGTGCCAGTAGTCCGATAGCGGGAATTATGAATGAGCAGTTCTTC. It yields the protein CASSPIAGIMNEQFF.

The chain employs TRBV9 and TRBJ2-3, with 9 bases that match TRBD2. Germline V gene sequence: CDR1 SGDLS, CDR2 YYNGEE. The length of the CDR3 is 15 residues. V dropped 0 bases and J dropped 4; count of bases not matched to a gene: 3. CDR3 in DNA: TGTGCCAGCAGCGTAGAGGCGGGAGGGGCAGATACGCAGTATTTT. Its protein product is CASSVEAGGADTQYF.

CDR3 protein: CATSRVWTGRVQPQHF. Written as DNA, the CDR3 is TGTGCCACCAGCAGAGTCTGGACAGGGAGGGTTCAGCCCCAGCATTTT. V and J are TRBV15 and TRBJ1-5; 8 nucleotides line up with TRBD1. V shed 1 base and J 6 bases; nucleotides not matched to a gene: 8. This CDR3 is 16 amino acids long. Germline-derived CDR1 and CDR2 are LNHNV and YYDKDF (reference sequence).

The rearrangement uses TRBV12-3 or TRBV12-4 and TRBJ1-3, with a possible D match to TRBD1 (5 bases). CDR3 size: 15 residues. Trimming pared 3 bases from V and 4 bases from J, leaving 13 bases between. The CDR3 spells CASSFNRGLGNTIYF. CDR3 nucleotides: TGTGCCAGCAGTTTTAATCGGGGGTTAGGAAACACCATATATTTT.

This clonotype appeared a single time. The chain recombines TRBV7-9 with TRBJ1-2; perhaps TRBD1 as D (5 bases). Trimming stripped 7 bases from V and 8 bases from J, with 14 bases between. The CDR3 totals 12 residues. Germline V CDR1 and CDR2: SEHNR, FQNEAQ (reference sequence). CDR3 sequence reads: CASNCWGRGYTF. The CDR3, as DNA: TGTGCCAGCAACTGCTGGGGCAGGGGCTACACCTTC.

The V and J genes are TRBV9 and TRBJ2-3, with D perhaps matching TRBD1 or TRBD2 (5 bases each). Germline CDR1 SGDLS, CDR2 YYNGEE. The V end was cut by 1 base, the J end by 5 bases, with 26 bases between. The CDR3 sequence is 19 residues long. CDR3 coding DNA: TGTGCCAGCAGCGTAAGCGTCAATTTGGCAGGGAGAATGGGAGATACGCAGTATTTT. Residues: CASSVSVNLAGRMGDTQYF.

The genes are TRBV28 and TRBJ1-5, with D uncertain. Trimming pared 3 bases from V and 3 bases from J, leaving 12 bases between. Germline V gene sequence: CDR1 MDHEN, CDR2 SYDVKM. The CDR3 runs to 15 residues. The CDR3 DNA is TGTGCCAGCAGTTTGAGAACCAGAATCAATCAGCCCCAGCATTTT. This sequence encodes CASSLRTRINQPQHF.

V usage is TRBV10-3 and J usage is TRBJ1-1, with a tentative D call TRBD1 (5 bases). CDR1 is ENHRY, CDR2 SYGVKD, per germline. V was cut by 6 bases and J by 7 bases, with 12 bases left in between. The CDR3 loop spans 12 amino acids. The CDR3 sequence: CAISSDRNEAFF. The CDR3 bases are TGTGCCATCAGCAGCGACAGAAATGAAGCTTTCTTT.

The chain employs TRBV14 and TRBJ2-1, with 9 bases aligning to TRBD2. Germline CDR1 reads SGHDN; CDR2 reads FVKESK. V lost 3 bases to trimming and J lost 6 bases; unmatched junction nucleotides: 9. The CDR3 contains 16 residues. The chain's CDR3 is CASSHLAGEGCNEQFF. The CDR3 DNA sequence: TGTGCCAGCAGCCACTTAGCGGGAGAGGGCTGCAATGAGCAGTTCTTC. The full variable domain, with the rest looked up from reference TRBV14 and TRBJ2-1, is EAGVTQFPSHSVIEKGQTVTLRCDPISGHDNLYWYRRVMGKEIKFLLHFVKESKQDESGMPNNRFLAERTGGTYSTLKVQPAELEDSGVYFCASSHLAGEGCNEQFFGPGTRLTVL.